Listed below are T cell receptor beta chains from one sample, sequenced in a study of technical replicates of blood from four donors. Profiling relied on immunoSEQ multiplex PCR, and the TCRdb table lists in-frame clones only, not all of them. The sample includes tens of thousands of clones, 85% to 95% of them seen just once. Sequencing was performed on PBMCs. The source of these receptors is a human donor in good health. Some clones in this sample may be carry-over from other donors' samples. CDR3s include the opening cysteine and the closing phenylalanine or tryptophan.

V gene	CDR3 length	CDR3 protein
TRBV7-2	15	CASSLGLAAYNEQFF
TRBV6-1	15	CASIPPGGSYNEQFF
TRBV29-1	13	CSVVGGEGYGYTF
TRBV10-3	12	CAISKTGYEQYF
TRBV5-1	14	CASSKAGGYTEAFF
TRBV4-3	15	CASSQDRAAGGEAFF
TRBV7-6	15	CASSLDSQVNSPLHF
TRBV21-1	14	CASSKGQVPYEQYF
TRBV9	16	CASSVAGHNNGGEQFF
TRBV10-3	13	CAISLGQGYEQYF
TRBV6-5	15	CASSYSALLTGELFF
TRBV6-1	12	CASRDRNNEQFF
TRBV6-1	15	CASSEETGSSYEQYF
TRBV7-9	13	CASSFQSQGGYTF
TRBV4-2	13	CASSQDSSAGQYF
TRBV5-1	17	CASSSEGSGGDFTEAFF
TRBV5-1	18	CASSLALRVLGGTDTQYF
TRBV19	14	CASSIEYSPNEQFF
TRBV4-2	15	CASSQDPGSNYGYTF
TRBV7-2	19	CASSLALRDRGRGNTEAFF
TRBV5-8	15	CASSLSPSGSYEQYF
TRBV2	14	CASSEGWGETEAFF
TRBV7-2	13	CASSLARNTEAFF
TRBV29-1	12	CSVGQGTDTQYF
TRBV11-2	13	CASSRDRNTEAFF
TRBV27	17	CASSLFSTQIPLYGYTF
TRBV6-6	16	CASSYSRKGGNYGYTF
TRBV6-1	11	CASGGAPGYTF
TRBV19	17	CASSNGNQLRVRTEAFF
TRBV7-6	15	CASSYYASSNYGYTF
TRBV10-3	13	CAITAQGNTEAFF
TRBV6-1	12	CASSERGETQYF
TRBV11-2	15	CASSLVGTFGNTIYF
TRBV9	14	CASSVERGGYEQYF
TRBV2	16	CASSERSGGGPGELFF
TRBV7-9	12	CASRGTGYEQYF
TRBV5-4	16	CASSPGDGRGPYTQYF
TRBV4-3	17	CASSQDIGLSGANVLTF
TRBV6-5	12	CAVTSSGNTIYF
TRBV2	17	CASSEGTSGGAKNIQYF
TRBV7-2	13	CASSLLGLTEAFF
TRBV29-1	15	CSVGGQGAGNTEAFF
TRBV4-1	15	CASSQVTSSSETQYF
TRBV5-6	16	CASRSARDSLNYEQYF
TRBV9	16	CASTLRQEISNQPQHF
TRBV27	19	CASSFKPPGLAGYSYEQYF
TRBV4-1	16	CASSQDRDRGVYGYTF
TRBV5-1	16	CASSSGQGFGSNEQFF
TRBV5-8	15	CASSRRTSGGYEQYF
TRBV19	13	CASAQGADYGYTF
TRBV7-9	13	CASSRDSGNTIYF
TRBV19	15	CASRTRQGAWYGYTF
TRBV11-2	15	CASSLLGAVGVEAFF
TRBV7-2	14	CASRRDRGDSPLHF
TRBV12-5	15	CATGESGSRTDTQYF